The rows below give T cell receptor beta chains drawn from one sample of a study of cytomegalovirus exposure and HLA in healthy donors. Using immunoSEQ multiplex PCR, the repertoire was profiled, and TCRdb retains in-frame clones only, with some absent. Among about 160,000 clones listed, 68% were seen once. Sequences were obtained from PBMCs. All receptors derive from a woman in her 40s in good health and CMV-seropositive. CDR3s include the opening cysteine and the closing phenylalanine or tryptophan. Each record gives: clone size, J gene, CDR3 length, V gene, D gene, CDR3 protein, CDR3 DNA. The D gene is left open where the match is weak. Clone size is not always given. Where it is, it says once, few, many or a class for expanded clones.

NA,TRBJ2-1,14,TRBV2,TRBD2,CASIKREPYNEQFF,TGTGCCAGCATAAAGCGGGAACCCTACAATGAGCAGTTCTTC
NA,TRBJ2-7,17,TRBV5-5,NA,CASIQVATGAVVYEQYF,TGTGCCAGCATCCAGGTCGCAACGGGAGCTGTGGTCTACGAGCAGTACTTC
NA,TRBJ2-1,19,TRBV7-2,TRBD2,CASSPVGAASGGIWNEQFF,TGTGCCAGCAGCCCTGTCGGGGCTGCTAGCGGGGGAATCTGGAATGAGCAGTTCTTC
NA,TRBJ2-1,17,TRBV28,TRBD1,CASSLYESTGGKGEQFF,TGTGCCAGCAGTTTATACGAATCGACAGGGGGCAAGGGTGAGCAGTTCTTC
NA,TRBJ1-5,15,TRBV5-5,NA,CASSTWAGLNQPQHF,TGTGCCAGCAGCACATGGGCAGGACTAAATCAGCCCCAGCATTTT
NA,TRBJ1-5,17,TRBV4-3,TRBD1,CASSQDLPRGQGQPQHF,TGCGCCAGCAGCCAAGATCTTCCAAGGGGGCAGGGGCAGCCCCAGCATTTT
NA,TRBJ1-1,13,TRBV7-2,NA,CASSLGRNTEAFF,TGTGCCAGCAGCTTAGGGAGGAACACTGAAGCTTTCTTT
few,TRBJ1-2,12,TRBV28,NA,CASSLGGYGYTF,TGTGCCAGCAGTTTGGGGGGGTATGGCTACACCTTC
NA,TRBJ2-5,15,TRBV5-6,TRBD2,CASSFGTSGGETQYF,TGTGCCAGCAGCTTCGGGACTAGTGGGGGAGAGACCCAGTACTTC
NA,TRBJ2-7,19,TRBV7-7,TRBD2,CASSVQDNPGLGFSYEQYF,TGTGCTAGCAGCGTCCAAGACAACCCGGGACTAGGTTTCTCCTACGAGCAGTACTTC
few,TRBJ1-4,15,TRBV4-3,NA,CASSAGTLKGEKLFF,TGCGCCAGCAGCGCCGGGACACTTAAAGGTGAAAAACTGTTTTTT
NA,TRBJ2-1,17,TRBV10-2,TRBD2,CASSESLAGVSYNEQFF,TGCGCCAGCAGTGAGTCTTTAGCGGGGGTATCTTACAATGAGCAGTTCTTC
NA,TRBJ1-5,17,TRBV18,NA,CASSPRKGESGNQPQHF,TGTGCCAGCTCCCCGCGGAAGGGAGAGAGCGGCAATCAGCCCCAGCATTTT
few,TRBJ1-1,15,TRBV28,TRBD1,CASSSTGGKNTEAFF,TGTGCCAGCAGCTCTACAGGGGGTAAGAACACTGAAGCTTTCTTT
few,TRBJ2-3,17,TRBV4-3,TRBD2,CASSQDSRGVRTDTQYF,TGCGCCAGCAGCCAAGACTCGCGGGGGGTTAGGACAGATACGCAGTATTTT
NA,TRBJ2-5,14,TRBV2,TRBD2,CASAILAGQETQYF,TGTGCCAGCGCTATTCTAGCGGGACAAGAGACCCAGTACTTC
NA,TRBJ2-5,14,TRBV19,NA,CASSIRQGQETQYF,TGTGCCAGTAGTATTCGGCAGGGCCAAGAGACCCAGTACTTC
NA,TRBJ2-1,15,TRBV7-3,TRBD2,CASSFTSGRYNEQFF,TGTGCCAGCAGCTTTACTAGCGGGAGATACAATGAGCAGTTCTTC
NA,TRBJ2-7,13,TRBV19,NA,CASSPTSSYEQYF,TGTGCCAGTAGTCCCACGAGCTCCTACGAGCAGTACTTC
NA,TRBJ2-7,13,TRBV7-9,NA,CASSDGTSYEQYF,TGTGCCAGCAGCGACGGGACTTCCTACGAGCAGTACTTC
NA,TRBJ2-5,12,TRBV19,NA,CASSRGPETQYF,TGTGCCAGTAGTAGGGGGCCAGAGACCCAGTACTTC